This entry lists 16 T cell receptor beta chains sequenced from one sample in a study of shared clonotypes between healthy human individuals (TCRdb year 2020). Library method: the immunoSEQ multiplex PCR assay. The table was pulled from immuneACCESS by TCRdb, which kept in-frame rearrangements only. Such tables lose some clones; where checked, under half of the loss comes from unresolved V genes, and the rest has no known cause. This sample lists about 460,000 clones; roughly three quarters were detected once. The top ten clones comprise around 12% of the sample. The sample comprised PBMCs. The receptors stem from a woman aged 40 to 55 in good health. Some clones in this sample may be carry-over from other donors' samples.

V is TRBV5-6 and J is TRBJ1-2; tentative D call: TRBD1 (5 bases). There are 15 residues in the CDR3. Deletions cut 3 bases from V and 8 bases from J, with 20 bases between. CDR1 is SGHDT, CDR2 YYEEEE, per germline. CDR3 region: CASSYTGTLAGGYTF. In nucleotides, the CDR3 is TGTGCCAGCAGCTATACCGGGACCCTCGCCGGCGGCTACACCTTC.

CDR3 in amino acids: CASSVTGGNSPLHF. The CDR3 DNA follows: TGTGCCAGCAGCGTGACAGGGGGTAATTCACCCCTCCACTTT. The chain recombines TRBV7-8 with TRBJ1-6; TRBD1 matches 9 bases. The CDR3 runs to 14 residues. Germline V lookup: CDR1 SGHVS, CDR2 FQNEAQ. After removal of 5 bases from V and 6 bases from J, the junction contained 2 bases not matched to a gene.

Details on this clone: A single base is all that separates this from a far larger clone, so a read error is likely. Other DNA sequences from this sample encode an identical CDR3 as well. V is TRBV30 and J is TRBJ2-5, with 11 bases that match TRBD2. The J segment lost 5 bases and the V segment lost 2 bases, leaving 1 base of the junction unmatched. Germline CDR1 is GTSNPN and CDR2 is SVGIG (reference sequence). The CDR3 is 13 amino acids. The CDR3 sequence is CAWSRLAGETQYF. CDR3 in DNA: TGTGCCTGGAGTCGACTAGCGGGGGAGACCCAGTACTTC.

For this clone: Since a far larger clone is one base different, this is likely a read error. Other nucleotide sequences from this sample produce the same CDR3. V is TRBV15 and J is TRBJ2-3; TRBD2 aligns across 9 bases. Looked up from germline, CDR1 is LNHNV and CDR2 is YYDKDF (reference sequence). The ends lost 5 bases at V and 8 bases at J; junction bases unmatched: 11. The CDR3 totals 15 residues. CDR3 sequence: CATSGVAGGSGTQYF. For the CDR3, the DNA is TGTGCCACCAGCGGAGTCGCGGGAGGGTCAGGTACGCAGTATTTT. The full variable domain, rest sourced from reference TRBV15 and TRBJ2-3, is DAMVIQNPRYQVTQFGKPVTLSCSQTLNHNVMYWYQQKSSQAPKLLFHYYDKDFNNEADTPDNFQSRRPNTSFCFLDIRSPGLGDTAMYLCATSGVAGGSGTQYFGPGTRLTVL.

In DNA form, the CDR3 reads TGCGCCAGCAGGGATCGCAGCACAGATACGCAGTATTTT. Its protein product is CASRDRSTDTQYF. V usage is TRBV5-1 and J usage is TRBJ2-3; D remains unclear. Trimming removed 5 bases at V and 0 bases at J, with 7 bases between. There are 13 residues in the CDR3. Germline V CDR1 and CDR2: SGHRS, YFSETQ.

The chain carries TRBV5-4 and TRBJ2-7; 8 bases align to TRBD1. CDR1 SGHNT and CDR2 YYREEE come from the germline V gene (reference sequence). There are 13 residues in the CDR3. V gave up 4 bases and J gave up 4 bases; unmatched junction bases: 4. This chain's CDR3 is CASSLTGVYEQYF. DNA of the CDR3: TGTGCCAGCAGCCTGACAGGGGTTTACGAGCAGTACTTC. The variable domain in full, completed from reference TRBV5-4 and TRBJ2-7, reads ETGVTQSPTHLIKTRGQQVTLRCSSQSGHNTVSWYQQALGQGPQFIFQYYREEENGRGNFPPRFSGLQFPNYSSELNVNALELDDSALYLCASSLTGVYEQYFGPGTRLTVT.

The chain carries TRBV5-1 and TRBJ2-2, with D uncertain. The germline gives CDR1 SGHRS, CDR2 YFSETQ. This CDR3 contains 14 residues. Trimming removed 4 bases from V and 0 bases from J, with 7 bases in between. The CDR3 coding sequence is TGCGCCAGCAGCCCTGGACCGAACACCGGGGAGCTGTTTTTT. It is translated as CASSPGPNTGELFF.

The chain has TRBV5-1 and TRBJ2-1, with 13 bases aligning to TRBD2. The germline V gene encodes CDR1 SGHRS and CDR2 YFSETQ. Trimming took 0 bases from V and 2 from J; bases not matched to a gene: 8. The CDR3 length is 19 residues. CDR3 nucleotides: TGCGCCAGCAGCTTGGCTACTAGCGGGAGGGTCCGTACCTACAATGAGCAGTTCTTC. It is translated as CASSLATSGRVRTYNEQFF.

A note on this clone: With a far larger clone one base away, a read error is the likely cause. The rearrangement joins TRBV27 to TRBJ2-4; 9 bases fit TRBD1. This CDR3 is 17 amino acids long. Per the germline V gene, CDR1 is MNHEY and CDR2 is SMNVEV (reference sequence). The CDR3 loop is CASSPRDREVVKNIQHF. For the CDR3, the DNA is TGTGCCAGCAGTCCCCGGGACAGGGAGGTCGTCAAAAACATTCAGCACTTC.

V and J are TRBV5-8 and TRBJ1-5; D is ambiguous. The CDR3 runs to 16 residues. The germline CDR1 and CDR2 sequences are SGHTS and YDEGEE. V lost 0 bases and J lost 4, with 14 bases in between. The DNA for the CDR3 is TGTGCCAGCAGCTTGGAACGTCGGGGTTGGAATCAGCCCCAGCATTTT. This gives the protein CASSLERRGWNQPQHF. Full variable domain (rest looked up from reference TRBV5-8 and TRBJ1-5): EAGVTQSPTHLIKTRGQQATLRCSPISGHTSVYWYQQALGLGLQFLLWYDEGEERNRGNFPPRFSGRQFPNYSSELNVNALELEDSALYLCASSLERRGWNQPQHFGDGTRLSIL.

This chain joins TRBV7-9 and TRBJ2-7, with 9 bases lining up with TRBD1. The CDR3 runs to 12 residues. V lost 6 bases, J lost 5 bases, and 2 bases stayed unmatched. Per the germline V gene, CDR1 is SEHNR and CDR2 is FQNEAQ (reference sequence). Written as DNA, the CDR3 is TGTGCCAGCAGGGGACAGGGCCACGAGCAGTACTTC. Its translation is CASRGQGHEQYF.

The gene calls are TRBV18 and TRBJ1-1, with D hard to call. CDR1 and CDR2 from the germline V gene are KGHSH and LQKENI. There are 15 residues in the CDR3. V was pared by 6 bases and J by 2 bases, with 16 bases between. The CDR3 here is CASSPDGRFNTEAFF. The CDR3 DNA reads as TGTGCCAGCTCCCCGGACGGACGGTTTAACACTGAAGCTTTCTTT.

In its sample, this clone was seen once. This chain links TRBV6-1 with TRBJ1-4; the D is unclear. The CDR3 loop spans 14 amino acids. The germline V and J ends were trimmed by 3 bases and 5 bases, with 10 bases remaining between them. CDR1 and CDR2 from the germline V gene are MNHNS and SASEGT. CDR3 amino acids: CASSDRRPNEKLFF. CDR3 DNA sequence: TGTGCCAGCAGTGACAGGAGACCCAATGAAAAACTGTTTTTT.

J is TRBJ2-2 and V is TRBV7-9; 12 bases map to TRBD1. Germline CDR1 is SEHNR and CDR2 is FQNEAQ (reference sequence). V dropped 6 bases and J dropped 2; count of bases not matched to a gene: 1. The CDR3 consists of 15 residues. As DNA, the CDR3 is TGTGCCAGCAGGGGACAGGGGGCAAACACCGGGGAGCTGTTTTTT. Protein: CASRGQGANTGELFF.

The chain employs TRBV19 and TRBJ1-4; 8 bases match TRBD1. Germline CDR1 is LNHDA and CDR2 is SQIVND (reference sequence). This CDR3 is 14 amino acids long. V shed 5 bases and J 5 bases; nucleotides not matched to a gene: 4. The CDR3 is CASSPTGGNEKLFF. In DNA form, the CDR3 reads TGTGCCAGTAGTCCCACAGGGGGGAATGAAAAACTGTTTTTT.

The rearrangement uses TRBV16 and TRBJ1-5, with D unclear. The germline V gene has CDR1 KGHSY and CDR2 FQNENV. Trimming left V 3 bases short and J 4 bases short, with 10 bases between. CDR3 size: 14 residues. The CDR3: CASSQGAPNQPQHF. The CDR3 nucleotides are TGTGCCAGCAGCCAGGGAGCACCTAATCAGCCCCAGCATTTT.